Shown below are 27 T cell receptor beta chains from a single sample sequenced in a study of cytomegalovirus exposure and HLA in healthy donors. PCR used 60 Vbeta primers and 13 Jbeta primers. The protocol was immunoSEQ multiplex PCR, while the TCRdb copy is restricted to in-frame clones and leaves out a portion. This table holds 90,000 to 130,000 clones, roughly 80% found once. The sequencing input was PBMCs. These receptors were collected from a man aged 25-40 years in good health and CMV-seropositive.

This clone was observed once. The genes are TRBV7-9 and TRBJ2-1, with TRBD1 identical over 8 bases. The CDR3 sequence is 16 residues long. V was pared by 6 bases and J by 6 bases, with 13 bases of the junction left unmatched. Per germline, CDR1 SEHNR and CDR2 FQNEAQ (reference sequence). CDR3 nucleotide sequence: TGTGCCAGCAGGAAGACAGGACAGGGAGCACGCAATGAGCAGTTCTTC. It encodes CASRKTGQGARNEQFF. The full variable domain, with the rest looked up from reference TRBV7-9 and TRBJ2-1, is DTGVSQNPRHKITKRGQNVTFRCDPISEHNRLYWYRQTLGQGPEFLTYFQNEAQLEKSRLLSDRFSAERPKGSFSTLEIQRTEQGDSAMYLCASRKTGQGARNEQFFGPGTRLTVL.

The J gene is TRBJ2-6, the V gene TRBV5-1, with 9 bases fitting TRBD1. The CDR3 totals 16 residues. V was clipped by 2 bases and J by 4 bases; unmatched bases: 4. Germline CDR1 is SGHRS and CDR2 is YFSETQ. This CDR3 reads CASSLQGARGANVLTF. The CDR3 DNA reads as TGCGCCAGCAGCTTACAGGGGGCGAGGGGGGCCAACGTCCTGACTTTC.

CDR3 sequence: CASRSEGVDTGELFF. The CDR3, as DNA: TGTGCCAGCAGATCCGAGGGGGTGGACACCGGGGAGCTGTTTTTT. The V call is TRBV9, the J call TRBJ2-2; a weak D match, TRBD1 (6 bases). V lost 5 bases and J lost 3, with 14 bases in between. Germline CDR1 SGDLS, CDR2 YYNGEE. The CDR3 has 15 residues.

This chain joins TRBV5-4 and TRBJ2-2, with D maybe TRBD2 (5 bases). The CDR3 is 14 amino acids. With 4 bases removed from V and 6 bases from J, the gap between germline ends came to 13 bases. Germline-derived CDR1 and CDR2 are SGHNT and YYREEE (reference sequence). The CDR3, as DNA: TGTGCCAGCAGCACTCTAGCACGGCCCGGGGAGCTGTTTTTT. Translating gives CASSTLARPGELFF.

This clone was observed once. The V and J genes are TRBV11-3 and TRBJ2-7; maybe TRBD1 (5 bases). CDR1 SGHNT and CDR2 YENEEA come from the germline V gene. CDR3 length: 13 amino acids. Trimming left V 5 bases short and J 2 bases short, with 10 bases between. The CDR3 loop is CASSRGLAYEQYF. In nucleotides, the CDR3 is TGTGCCAGCAGCAGGGGTTTGGCCTACGAGCAGTACTTC.

This clone was found a few times. The rearrangement links TRBV28 to TRBJ2-2, with 11 bases matching TRBD2. The junction had 1 base not matched to a gene; V was cut back by 8 bases and J by 5 bases. Germline values: CDR1 MDHEN, CDR2 SYDVKM. This CDR3 has 13 amino acids. CDR3 nucleotides: TGTGCCAGCCGACTAGCGGGAACCGGGGAGCTGTTTTTT. Translating gives CASRLAGTGELFF.

The count of this clone is one. The rearrangement links TRBV5-8 to TRBJ1-1, with a weak D call TRBD1 (5 bases). CDR1 and CDR2 from the germline V gene are SGHTS and YDEGEE. V was shortened by 4 bases and J by 5 bases, with 18 bases between the two germline ends. There are 15 residues in the CDR3. CDR3 DNA sequence: TGTGCCAGCAGCCGTGGAGATGGGGGAGGGACTGAAGCTTTCTTT. It translates to CASSRGDGGGTEAFF.

V usage is TRBV5-5 and J usage is TRBJ2-7; 14 bases map to TRBD2. V shed 5 bases and J 0 bases; nucleotides not matched to a gene: 4. The CDR3 is 16 amino acids. Germline V gives CDR1 SGHKS, CDR2 YYEKEE (reference sequence). CDR3 loop: CASSLGLAGGSYEQYV. The CDR3 nucleotides are TGTGCCAGCAGTCTAGGACTAGCGGGAGGCTCCTACGAGCAGTACGTC.

The chain links TRBV28 to TRBJ2-3; no firm D call. Germline assignment: CDR1 MDHEN and CDR2 SYDVKM. Trimming left V 7 bases short and J 0 bases short, with 17 bases between. The CDR3 is made up of 16 amino acids. Here the CDR3 reads CASIPLTTYSTDTQYF. The CDR3 DNA is TGTGCCAGCATTCCACTCACTACTTATAGCACAGATACGCAGTATTTT.

The chain combines TRBV9 with TRBJ1-2, with TRBD1 as a possible D gene (5 bases). The CDR3 runs 15 residues. Germline V gene sequence: CDR1 SGDLS, CDR2 YYNGEE. V was shortened by 3 bases and J by 4 bases, with 16 bases between the two germline ends. CDR3 amino acids: CASSGDSWGIYGYTF. In nucleotides, the CDR3 is TGTGCCAGCAGCGGGGACTCCTGGGGCATCTATGGCTACACCTTC.

This clone was picked up a small number of times. The CDR3: CASRDGTTSLEAQYF. CDR3 nucleotides: TGCGCCAGCAGGGATGGGACTACCTCACTTGAGGCGCAGTATTTT. V gene TRBV5-1 combines with J gene TRBJ2-3; TRBD2 aligns across 7 bases. This CDR3 comprises 15 residues. Germline CDR1 and CDR2: SGHRS and YFSETQ. After removal of 5 bases from V and 10 bases from J, the junction contained 16 bases not matched to a gene.

The J gene is TRBJ1-2, the V gene TRBV30; D is undetermined. V lost 1 base and J 0 bases, leaving 15 bases between the germline ends. CDR3 length equals 16 residues. The germline V gene encodes CDR1 GTSNPN and CDR2 SVGIG (reference sequence). The CDR3 spells CAWSARVRTTNYGYTF. CDR3 nucleotides: TGTGCCTGGAGTGCTCGGGTCCGCACTACTAACTATGGCTACACCTTC.

The rearrangement uses TRBV5-4 and TRBJ2-1; D unresolved. The CDR3 length is 14 residues. Germline V gene sequence: CDR1 SGHNT, CDR2 YYREEE (reference sequence). The V end lost 4 bases, the J end lost 0 bases, and 8 bases lay between the germline ends. CDR3 nucleotide sequence: TGTGCCAGCAGCCCAATGAGCTCCTACAATGAGCAGTTCTTC. It specifies CASSPMSSYNEQFF.

The V call is TRBV14, the J call TRBJ2-6; TRBD2 matches at 9 bases. This CDR3 contains 18 residues. Germline CDR1 is SGHDN and CDR2 is FVKESK. Losses at the gene ends were 4 bases for V and 3 bases for J; bases not matched to a gene: 10. The CDR3 here is CASSPGASGVVGANVLTF. As DNA, the CDR3 is TGTGCCAGCAGCCCCGGGGCTAGCGGGGTGGTTGGGGCCAACGTCCTGACTTTC.

This rearrangement joins TRBV7-2 to TRBJ2-5, with 8 bases identical to TRBD2. CDR3 length equals 15 residues. Per the germline V gene, CDR1 is SGHTA and CDR2 is FQGNSA. Unmatched junction bases numbered 10, after V lost 5 bases and J lost 5 bases. The CDR3 loop reads CASSRSGGGHETQYF. In nucleotides, the CDR3 is TGTGCCAGCAGCAGATCCGGGGGGGGCCACGAGACCCAGTACTTC.

This chain joins TRBV7-8 and TRBJ2-2, with TRBD1 matching over 8 bases. From germline, CDR1 is SGHVS and CDR2 FQNEAQ. The CDR3 spans 17 residues. V lost 4 bases to trimming and J lost 2 bases; unmatched junction nucleotides: 9. DNA of the CDR3: TGTGCCAGCAGCTCGACACCGGGACAGGCAAACACCGGGGAGCTGTTTTTT. Amino acid sequence: CASSSTPGQANTGELFF.

As regards this clone: Other DNA sequences in the same sample also yield this CDR3. This chain uses TRBV2 with TRBJ2-7, with 9 bases aligning to TRBD1. The CDR3 loop spans 15 amino acids. Germline CDR1 is SNHLY and CDR2 is FYNNEI. Unmatched junction bases numbered 6, after V lost 5 bases and J lost 1 base. The CDR3 is CASSPGTGKSYEQYF. CDR3 nucleotide sequence: TGTGCCAGCAGTCCCGGGACAGGGAAGTCCTACGAGCAGTACTTC.

The chain is built from TRBV5-1 and TRBJ1-6, with 9 bases fitting TRBD1. The V gene end was trimmed by 4 bases and the J gene end by 7 bases; junction bases not matched to a gene: 9. The germline V gene encodes CDR1 SGHRS and CDR2 YFSETQ. The CDR3 covers 16 residues. The CDR3 region is CASSPSGTGSNSPLHF. The CDR3 bases are TGCGCCAGCAGCCCGAGTGGGACAGGGTCAAATTCACCCCTCCACTTT.

The V and J genes are TRBV11-2 and TRBJ1-5; D not resolved. V was clipped by 1 base and J by 7 bases, with 11 bases between them. CDR3 length: 14 amino acids. The V gene's germline CDR1 is SGHAT and CDR2 FQNNGV. The CDR3, as DNA: TGTGCCAGCAGCTTAGCCTCCAGCGGCCAGCCCCAGCATTTT. Protein: CASSLASSGQPQHF. The entire variable domain, with the rest obtained from reference TRBV11-2 and TRBJ1-5, is as follows: EAGVAQSPRYKIIEKRQSVAFWCNPISGHATLYWYQQILGQGPKLLIQFQNNGVVDDSQLPKDRFSAERLKGVDSTLKIQPAKLEDSAVYLCASSLASSGQPQHFGDGTRLSIL.

The V gene is TRBV11-2, the J gene TRBJ2-1, with TRBD2 matching 10 bases. Germline trimming cut 4 bases from V and 3 bases from J; bases unmatched to any gene: 3. CDR1 SGHAT and CDR2 FQNNGV come from the germline V gene. CDR3 size: 15 residues. CDR3 DNA: TGTGCCAGCAGCTACACTAGCGGGGACTACAATGAGCAGTTCTTC. As protein: CASSYTSGDYNEQFF.

This chain uses TRBV5-6 with TRBJ2-6, with TRBD1 identical over 10 bases. The V gene end was trimmed by 5 bases and the J gene end by 2 bases; junction bases not matched to a gene: 4. There are 16 residues in the CDR3. The germline V gene has CDR1 SGHDT and CDR2 YYEEEE. CDR3 nucleotides: TGTGCCAGCAGTCGGGACAGGGGACCTGGGGCCAACGTCCTGACTTTC. Its translation: CASSRDRGPGANVLTF. The entire variable domain, with the rest obtained from reference TRBV5-6 and TRBJ2-6, is as follows: DAGVTQSPTHLIKTRGQQVTLRCSPKSGHDTVSWYQQALGQGPQFIFQYYEEEERQRGNFPDRFSGHQFPNYSSELNVNALLLGDSALYLCASSRDRGPGANVLTFGAGSRLTVL.

This clone was found a few times. The chain recombines TRBV4-2 with TRBJ1-2, with D possibly matching TRBD1 (5 bases). V was pared by 0 bases and J by 2 bases, with 13 bases between. The CDR3 consists of 16 residues. Per germline, CDR1 LGHNA and CDR2 YNFKEQ. Here the CDR3 DNA reads TGTGCCAGCAGCCAAGATGGGGGGGACCGGAACTATGGCTACACCTTC. Protein: CASSQDGGDRNYGYTF.

This chain joins TRBV5-1 and TRBJ2-3, with TRBD1 as a possible D gene (6 bases). V lost 1 base and J lost 0, with 15 bases in between. Germline CDR1 is SGHRS and CDR2 is YFSETQ. The CDR3 is made up of 17 amino acids. The CDR3 is CASSLLPPGTSTDTQYF. CDR3 coding DNA: TGCGCCAGCAGCTTGCTCCCACCCGGGACAAGCACAGATACGCAGTATTTT.

The V call is TRBV2, the J call TRBJ2-5, with TRBD1 as a possible D gene (6 bases). The V end was cut by 7 bases, the J end by 2 bases, with 14 bases between. Germline V CDR1 and CDR2: SNHLY, FYNNEI. This CDR3 has 14 amino acids. The CDR3, as DNA: TGTGCCAGCACTCGGGACATTAAGCAAGAGACCCAGTACTTC. It translates to CASTRDIKQETQYF.

As concerns this clone: Other nucleotide sequences from this sample produce the same CDR3. The chain is built from TRBV5-8 and TRBJ1-5; perhaps TRBD1 as D (6 bases). Germline-derived CDR1 and CDR2 are SGHTS and YDEGEE. Trimming took off 1 base at V and 1 base at J, with 9 bases between the two ends. This CDR3 has 15 residues. The CDR3 is CASSLQGFSNQPQHF. The CDR3 DNA sequence: TGTGCCAGCAGCTTGCAGGGGTTCAGCAATCAGCCCCAGCATTTT.

The chain combines TRBV18 with TRBJ2-5; 10 nucleotides match TRBD2. Germline V gene sequence: CDR1 KGHSH, CDR2 LQKENI. The CDR3 is made up of 16 amino acids. The trim removed 4 bases at V and 1 base at J, leaving 6 bases unmatched. In DNA form, the CDR3 reads TGTGCCAGCTCACTCTCCGGGACTAGCGTCCAAGAGACCCAGTACTTC. Translated: CASSLSGTSVQETQYF.

V and J are TRBV11-2 and TRBJ2-3; D remains ambiguous. Trimming took off 5 bases at V and 8 bases at J, with 14 bases between the two ends. Germline assignment: CDR1 SGHAT and CDR2 FQNNGV. The CDR3 extends over 13 amino acids. CDR3 region: CASSPGNRLTQYF. The CDR3 coding sequence is TGTGCCAGCAGCCCAGGAAATCGCCTTACGCAGTATTTT.